This paragraph reports one TCR beta chain. The antigen remains unidentified. The sample belongs to a study of T cell responses to AZD1222 COVID-19 vaccine. Study-wide background: Combined were second doses at about 4 or about 12 weeks. Findings of the study overall: In all cases, repertoires were sampled only after the peak T cell response. It was only five to seven AZD1222 recipients who were seropositive at baseline. It should be noted that donors were predominantly white British and more often female, and clonal diversity was possibly underestimated.

This CDR3 contains 14 residues. The germline V gene has CDR1 SGHRS and CDR2 YFSETQ. V lost 4 bases and J lost 6, with 13 bases in between. Sequencing was performed with immunoSEQ multiplex PCR; in TCRdb, only in-frame clones are kept and a portion is missing. The sample contains just over 65,000 clones, about 88% of which appear only once. The clonotype was recovered from an adult in good health. Specimen: peripheral blood, collected on day 0 of AZD1222 vaccination. This chain links TRBV5-1 with TRBJ2-2; D ambiguous. CDR3 in amino acids: CASSPEREAGELFF. DNA of the CDR3: TGCGCCAGCAGCCCGGAAAGGGAAGCCGGGGAGCTGTTTTTT.